This paragraph covers one T cell receptor (beta chain) sequence. Antigen: not known. The sample holds other DNA sequences that translate to the same CDR3. Here immunoSEQ multiplex PCR was the method, and the copy in TCRdb shows in-frame clones only, minus some. Of tens of thousands of clones listed, around 85% are singletons. There are 15 residues in the CDR3. Germline lookup yields CDR1 SGHTA and CDR2 FQGNSA. V lost 3 bases to trimming and J lost 0 bases, with 10 bases between them. As to time point: new active TB diagnosis, blood taken before or within 7 days of starting treatment. Included patients were adults of at least 18, HIV-seronegative, South African. This sample stems from a study of T cells in tuberculosis. Study in general: IGRA-negative adolescents, IGRA-positive adolescents with latent tuberculosis and adults with active tuberculosis formed this South African cohort. General observations from the study: Active tuberculosis patients had shorter CDR3-alpha; the beta difference was nonsignificant. Active tuberculosis cases were adults; controls were adolescents.

The clonotype originates from an adult with tuberculosis. The chain joins TRBV7-2 to TRBJ2-3, with TRBD2 as a possible D gene (5 bases). The material was PBMCs, obtained at tuberculosis diagnosis. CDR3 sequence (DNA): TGTGCCAGCAGCTTGAGCGGCACTAGCACAGATACGCAGTATTTT. This codes for CASSLSGTSTDTQYF.